Listed here are 23 T cell receptor beta chains from one sample, sequenced in a study of T-cell reconstitution after alpha-beta-depleted transplantation in children. The library targeted TCRbeta and was prepared with unique molecular identifiers. TCRdb re-called the PCR reads with MiXCR, one entry per CDR3 protein. The top ten hold 4% to 5.5% of the sample, which has 300,000 to 400,000 distinct CDR3 sequences, more than 10% seen once. The starting material was PBMCs, obtained from the stem cell graft. Source of these receptors: a human donor who donated a stem cell graft to a child with Fanconi anemia.

CDR3 region: CASSQDIRGFDIQYF. CDR3 coding DNA: TGCGCCAGCAGCCAAGATATTAGGGGTTTTGACATTCAGTACTTC. V usage is TRBV4-3 and J usage is TRBJ2-4, with D possibly being TRBD1 (5 bases). Trimming left V 0 bases short and J 8 bases short, with 14 bases between. The germline gives CDR1 LGHNA, CDR2 YSLEER. This CDR3 has 15 amino acids.

The chain combines TRBV28 with TRBJ2-1; possibly TRBD1 for D (6 bases). Germline assignment: CDR1 MDHEN and CDR2 SYDVKM. The CDR3 is 14 amino acids. Trimming took off 6 bases at V and 4 bases at J, with 13 bases between the two ends. In DNA, the CDR3 is TGTGCCAGCAGGGCCGGGACACCTTACAATGAGCAGTTCTTC. It encodes CASRAGTPYNEQFF. Looking up the rest from reference TRBV28 and TRBJ2-1 gives the full variable domain: DVKVTQSSRYLVKRTGEKVFLECVQDMDHENMFWYRQDPGLGLRLIYFSYDVKMKEKGDIPEGYSVSREKKERFSLILESASTNQTSMYLCASRAGTPYNEQFFGPGTRLTVL.

This clonotype turned up a few times. This chain links TRBV20-1 with TRBJ1-5; D may be TRBD1 (5 bases). The germline gives CDR1 DFQATT, CDR2 SNEGSKA (reference sequence). The ends were cut back, 0 bases at V and 4 bases at J, with 13 bases in the middle. The CDR3 runs to 15 residues. DNA for the CDR3: TGCAGTGCTAGAGACCATTACAGGATGAATCAGCCCCAGCATTTT. This translates into CSARDHYRMNQPQHF.

V usage is TRBV9 and J usage is TRBJ2-5; D could derive from TRBD1 or TRBD2 (6 bases each). The length of the CDR3 is 15 residues. Germline values: CDR1 SGDLS, CDR2 YYNGEE. V lost 2 bases, J lost 4 bases, and 15 bases lay in between. The CDR3 bases are TGTGCCAGCAGCGTCGGGGGACACAAAAGAGAGACCCAGTACTTC. This sequence encodes CASSVGGHKRETQYF. The full variable domain, its missing parts supplied by reference TRBV9 and TRBJ2-5, is DSGVTQTPKHLITATGQRVTLRCSPRSGDLSVYWYQQSLDQGLQFLIQYYNGEERAKGNILERFSAQQFPDLHSELNLSSLELGDSALYFCASSVGGHKRETQYFGPGTRLLVL.

The chain combines TRBV5-6 with TRBJ1-1; no clear D. The CDR3 spans 13 residues. Per the germline V gene, CDR1 is SGHDT and CDR2 is YYEEEE. Trimming took 0 bases from V and 8 from J, leaving 11 bases between them. CDR3 in amino acids: CASSLGEVGEAFF. CDR3 nucleotides: TGTGCCAGCAGCTTGGGTGAGGTGGGAGAAGCTTTCTTT. Using reference TRBV5-6 and TRBJ1-1 for the parts outside the CDR3, the full variable domain is DAGVTQSPTHLIKTRGQQVTLRCSPKSGHDTVSWYQQALGQGPQFIFQYYEEEERQRGNFPDRFSGHQFPNYSSELNVNALLLGDSALYLCASSLGEVGEAFFGQGTRLTVV.

This clonotype showed up just a few times. The V and J genes are TRBV12-3 or TRBV12-4 and TRBJ1-1; D possibly corresponds to TRBD1 (6 bases). Trimming took 8 bases from V and 3 from J, leaving 19 bases between them. The CDR3 extends over 15 amino acids. The CDR3 region has the DNA TGTGCCAGCCGGCCTCCCGATAGGGGGTACACTGAAGCTTTCTTT. The encoded protein is CASRPPDRGYTEAFF.

Ten or more counts support this clonotype. The J gene is TRBJ2-3, the V gene TRBV7-2; 9 bases agree with TRBD2. The CDR3 consists of 15 residues. Per germline, CDR1 SGHTA and CDR2 FQGNSA. V lost 4 bases, J lost 6 bases, and 8 bases stayed unmatched. The CDR3 region is CASSSSSGGWDTQYF. CDR3 in DNA: TGTGCCAGCAGCTCCTCGAGCGGGGGGTGGGATACGCAGTATTTT. The entire variable domain, with the rest obtained from reference TRBV7-2 and TRBJ2-3, is as follows: GAGVSQSPSNKVTEKGKDVELRCDPISGHTALYWYRQSLGQGLEFLIYFQGNSAPDKSGLPSDRFSAERTGGSVSTLTIQRTQQEDSAVYLCASSSSSGGWDTQYFGPGTRLTVL.

This clonotype was observed at least ten times. The V call is TRBV10-2, the J call TRBJ1-1; maybe TRBD1 (5 bases). The CDR3 has 12 amino acids. V lost 6 bases, J lost 5 bases, and 10 bases lay in between. Germline V gives CDR1 WSHSY, CDR2 SAAADI. CDR3 DNA: TGCGCCAGCAGCCCGACAGTAACTGAAGCTTTCTTT. Translating gives CASSPTVTEAFF.

The chain has TRBV4-3 and TRBJ2-7; TRBD2 agrees at 7 bases. In germline, CDR1 is LGHNA, CDR2 YSLEER. The CDR3 spans 15 residues. V lost 3 bases to trimming and J lost 2 bases; unmatched junction nucleotides: 7. CDR3 nucleotide sequence: TGCGCCAGCAGCCAGGCCTGGGGGGGGGCCTACGAGCAGTACTTC. Translating gives CASSQAWGGAYEQYF.

This clonotype was found a few times. The J gene is TRBJ2-5, the V gene TRBV6-5; perhaps TRBD2 as D (5 bases). Germline V CDR1 and CDR2: MNHEY, SVGAGI. This CDR3 has 16 residues. Trimming shortened V by 0 bases and J by 4 bases, and 15 bases separated the two germline ends. The CDR3 sequence: CASSYSTQAGGETQYF. The CDR3 nucleotides are TGTGCCAGCAGTTACTCGACCCAGGCGGGTGGAGAGACCCAGTACTTC.

This clonotype was seen at least ten times. The chain uses TRBV20-1 and TRBJ1-1; 8 bases map to TRBD1. Germline assignment: CDR1 DFQATT and CDR2 SNEGSKA (reference sequence). This CDR3 contains 13 residues. The junction had 10 bases not matched to a gene; V was cut back by 7 bases and J by 6 bases. CDR3 nucleotides: TGCAGTGTCCAGACAGGGGTGGTTTCTGAAGCTTTCTTT. Amino acids: CSVQTGVVSEAFF.

This clonotype was seen only once. The chain is built from TRBV5-5 and TRBJ2-3; TRBD2 matches 7 bases. The CDR3 runs 15 residues. Germline V lookup: CDR1 SGHKS, CDR2 YYEKEE (reference sequence). The J segment lost 4 bases and the V segment lost 5 bases, leaving 10 bases of the junction unmatched. CDR3 region: CASSLRAGTPDTQYF. The CDR3, as DNA: TGTGCCAGCAGTTTGAGAGCGGGGACCCCAGATACGCAGTATTTT.

This clonotype was seen repeatedly, ten times or more. This chain uses TRBV9 with TRBJ2-3; 13 positions agree with TRBD2. Unmatched junction bases numbered 12, after V lost 3 bases and J lost 5 bases. The germline V gene has CDR1 SGDLS and CDR2 YYNGEE. This CDR3 is 18 amino acids long. Here the CDR3 DNA reads TGTGCCAGCAGCGAGGGACTAGCGGGGTGGCAAGTCGGAGATACGCAGTATTTT. It translates to CASSEGLAGWQVGDTQYF.

The chain uses TRBV28 and TRBJ2-2, with 10 bases aligning to TRBD1. J gave up 6 bases and V 7 bases, and 17 bases lay outside the gene matches. The CDR3 covers 18 residues. Germline V gives CDR1 MDHEN, CDR2 SYDVKM. CDR3 protein: CASTTPFAGTGDAGELFF. The CDR3 DNA sequence: TGTGCCAGCACCACACCCTTCGCCGGGACAGGGGACGCCGGGGAGCTGTTTTTT.

The sample holds many counts of this clonotype. The gene calls are TRBV20-1 and TRBJ1-6, with a weak D call TRBD1 (5 bases). Looked up from germline, CDR1 is DFQATT and CDR2 is SNEGSKA (reference sequence). V was pared by 7 bases and J by 9 bases, with 16 bases between. The CDR3 is 13 residues long. For the CDR3, the DNA is TGCAGTGGGGGCCCCGGAATGGGTTCACCCCTCCACTTT. Protein: CSGGPGMGSPLHF.

This clonotype was detected ten times or more. The rearrangement uses TRBV6-5 and TRBJ2-2; D ambiguous. The CDR3 loop spans 15 amino acids. Germline-derived CDR1 and CDR2 are MNHEY and SVGAGI. The V and J ends lost 1 base and 3 bases respectively, with 9 bases between them. CDR3 amino acids: CASSYWQTYTGELFF. The CDR3 DNA reads TGTGCCAGCAGTTACTGGCAGACGTACACCGGGGAGCTGTTTTTT.

Ten or more counts support this clonotype. The chain employs TRBV29-1 and TRBJ2-3, with a weak D call TRBD1 (6 bases). The CDR3 length is 15 residues. V lost 7 bases to trimming and J lost 1 base, with 18 bases between them. Per the germline V gene, CDR1 is SQVTM and CDR2 is ANQGSEA. The CDR3 loop reads CSADQQGFGTDTQYF. The CDR3 nucleotides read TGCAGCGCCGACCAACAGGGTTTTGGCACAGATACGCAGTATTTT.

This clonotype came up a few times. V is TRBV5-1 and J is TRBJ2-1; tentatively, D is TRBD1 (6 bases). Germline V gene sequence: CDR1 SGHRS, CDR2 YFSETQ. Trimming pared 4 bases from V and 6 bases from J, leaving 14 bases between. This CDR3 comprises 14 residues. The CDR3 nucleotides read TGCGCCAGCAGCGAACAGGGTGGGATCAATGAGCAGTTCTTC. Translation gives CASSEQGGINEQFF.

This clonotype was seen many times. The genes are TRBV10-3 and TRBJ2-7; 8 bases align to TRBD1. CDR3 length: 12 residues. Germline CDR1 reads ENHRY; CDR2 reads SYGVKD. The V and J ends lost 10 bases and 1 base, in that order; junction bases with no gene match: 3. CDR3 residues: CATRTGSYEQYF. DNA of the CDR3: TGTGCCACCCGGACAGGGTCCTACGAGCAGTACTTC.

Many counts were recorded for this clonotype. The chain is built from TRBV20-1 and TRBJ1-1, with 10 bases aligning to TRBD1. In germline, CDR1 is DFQATT, CDR2 SNEGSKA (reference sequence). The CDR3 totals 16 residues. V was clipped by 5 bases and J by 4 bases; unmatched bases: 13. For the CDR3, the DNA is TGCAGTGCTCGGAGGTGGGGACAGGGGTCGGCCACTGAAGCTTTCTTT. Amino acids: CSARRWGQGSATEAFF.

This clonotype has only a few counts. The chain joins TRBV6-1 to TRBJ2-6, with D possibly matching TRBD1 (5 bases). The CDR3 length is 15 residues. The ends were cut back, 5 bases at V and 0 bases at J, with 8 bases in the middle. Per the germline V gene, CDR1 is MNHNS and CDR2 is SASEGT. CDR3 in DNA: TGTGCCAGCAGTAAGGACATCTCTGGGGCCAACGTCCTGACTTTC. This encodes CASSKDISGANVLTF.

This clonotype showed up just a few times. The chain joins TRBV11-3 to TRBJ2-2; D remains unclear. The V end lost 1 base, the J end lost 4 bases, and 16 bases lay between the germline ends. The germline V gene encodes CDR1 SGHNT and CDR2 YENEEA. This CDR3 spans 17 amino acids. Here the CDR3 reads CASSLGPLGSTTGELFF. For the CDR3, the DNA is TGTGCCAGCAGCTTAGGTCCCCTGGGGTCAACCACCGGGGAGCTGTTTTTT.

This clonotype showed up many times. The rearrangement uses TRBV20-1 and TRBJ1-5; a weak D match, TRBD1 (5 bases). From germline, CDR1 is DFQATT and CDR2 SNEGSKA (reference sequence). There are 14 residues in the CDR3. The germline V and J ends were trimmed by 4 bases and 3 bases, with 13 bases remaining between them. CDR3: CSAISGTDNQPQHF. Written as DNA, the CDR3 is TGCAGTGCTATTAGCGGGACGGACAATCAGCCCCAGCATTTT.